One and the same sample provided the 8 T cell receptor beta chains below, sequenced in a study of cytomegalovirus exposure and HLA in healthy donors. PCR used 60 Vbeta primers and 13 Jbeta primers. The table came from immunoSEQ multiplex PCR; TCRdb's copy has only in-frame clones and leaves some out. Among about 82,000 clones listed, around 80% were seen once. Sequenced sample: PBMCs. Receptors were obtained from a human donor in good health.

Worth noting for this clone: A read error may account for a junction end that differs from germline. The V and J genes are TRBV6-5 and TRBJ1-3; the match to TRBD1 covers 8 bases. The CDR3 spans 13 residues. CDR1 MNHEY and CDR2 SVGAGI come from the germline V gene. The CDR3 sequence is CASRPGQGSTIYF. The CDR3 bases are TGTGCCAGCAGGCCCGGACAGGGAAGCACCATATATTTT.

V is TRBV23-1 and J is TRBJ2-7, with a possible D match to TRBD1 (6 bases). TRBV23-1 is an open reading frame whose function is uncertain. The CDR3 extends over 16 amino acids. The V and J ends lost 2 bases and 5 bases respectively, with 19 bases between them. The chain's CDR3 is CASSQNLRFGGHEQYF. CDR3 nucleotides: TGCGCCAGCAGTCAAAACCTGAGATTTGGGGGCCACGAGCAGTACTTC.

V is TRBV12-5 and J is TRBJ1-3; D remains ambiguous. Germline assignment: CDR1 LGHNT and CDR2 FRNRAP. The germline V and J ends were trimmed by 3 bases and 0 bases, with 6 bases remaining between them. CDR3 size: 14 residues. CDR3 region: CASGFSVSGNTIYF. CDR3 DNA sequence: TGTGCTAGTGGTTTTTCAGTCTCTGGAAACACCATATATTTT.

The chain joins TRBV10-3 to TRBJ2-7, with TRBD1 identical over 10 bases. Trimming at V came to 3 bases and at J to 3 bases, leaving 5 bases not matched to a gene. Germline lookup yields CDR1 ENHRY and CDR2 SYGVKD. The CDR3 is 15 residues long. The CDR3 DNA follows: TGTGCCATCAGTGAACTGGACAGGGGGAACTACGAGCAGTACTTC. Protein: CAISELDRGNYEQYF.

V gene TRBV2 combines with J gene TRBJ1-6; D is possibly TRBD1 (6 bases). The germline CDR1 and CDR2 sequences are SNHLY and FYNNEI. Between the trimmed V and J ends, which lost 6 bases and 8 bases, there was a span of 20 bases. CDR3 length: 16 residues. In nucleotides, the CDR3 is TGTGCCAGCAGCCCTCATCCCCAGGGGCCCTATTCACCCCTCCACTTT. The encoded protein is CASSPHPQGPYSPLHF. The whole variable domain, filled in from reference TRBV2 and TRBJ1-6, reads EPEVTQTPSHQVTQMGQEVILRCVPISNHLYFYWYRQILGQKVEFLVSFYNNEISEKSEIFDDQFSVERPDGSNFTLKIRSTKLEDSAMYFCASSPHPQGPYSPLHFGNGTRLTVT.

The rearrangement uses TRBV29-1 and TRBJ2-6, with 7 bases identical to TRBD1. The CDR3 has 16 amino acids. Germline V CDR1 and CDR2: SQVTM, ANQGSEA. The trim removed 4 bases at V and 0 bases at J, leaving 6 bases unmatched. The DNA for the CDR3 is TGCAGCGTTGCTGGACAGGCGCACTCTGGGGCCAACGTCCTGACTTTC. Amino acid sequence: CSVAGQAHSGANVLTF.

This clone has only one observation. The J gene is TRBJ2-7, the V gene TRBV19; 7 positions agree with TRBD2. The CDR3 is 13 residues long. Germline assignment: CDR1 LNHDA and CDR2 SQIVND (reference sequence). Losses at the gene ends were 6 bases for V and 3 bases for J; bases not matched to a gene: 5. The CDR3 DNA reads TGTGCCAGTAGCGCGGGGGAGATCTACGAGCAGTACTTC. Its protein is CASSAGEIYEQYF.

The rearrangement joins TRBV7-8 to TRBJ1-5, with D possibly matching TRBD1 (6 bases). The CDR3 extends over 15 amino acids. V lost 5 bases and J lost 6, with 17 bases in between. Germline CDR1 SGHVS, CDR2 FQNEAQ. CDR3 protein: CASSTLQGPFQPQHF. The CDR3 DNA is TGTGCCAGCAGCACGTTACAGGGCCCGTTTCAGCCCCAGCATTTT.